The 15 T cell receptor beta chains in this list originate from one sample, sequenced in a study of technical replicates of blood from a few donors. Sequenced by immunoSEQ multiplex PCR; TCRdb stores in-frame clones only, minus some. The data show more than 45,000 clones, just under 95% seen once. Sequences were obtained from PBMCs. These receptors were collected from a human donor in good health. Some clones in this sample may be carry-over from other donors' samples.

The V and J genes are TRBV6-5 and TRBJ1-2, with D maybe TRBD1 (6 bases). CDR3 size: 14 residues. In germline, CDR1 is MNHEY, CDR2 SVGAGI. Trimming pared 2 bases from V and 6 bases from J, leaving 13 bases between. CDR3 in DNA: TGTGCCAGCAGTTACGGGCAGGGGACCAATGGCTACACCTTC. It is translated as CASSYGQGTNGYTF.

The CDR3 sequence: CASSLLGTDYGYTF. In DNA, the CDR3 is TGTGCCAGTAGTCTGCTCGGGACAGATTATGGCTACACCTTC. This rearrangement joins TRBV19 to TRBJ1-2; 7 nucleotides agree with TRBD1. Germline V gene lookup returns CDR1 LNHDA and CDR2 SQIVND (reference sequence). The CDR3 is made up of 14 amino acids. The V gene end was trimmed by 5 bases and the J gene end by 5 bases; junction bases not matched to a gene: 8.

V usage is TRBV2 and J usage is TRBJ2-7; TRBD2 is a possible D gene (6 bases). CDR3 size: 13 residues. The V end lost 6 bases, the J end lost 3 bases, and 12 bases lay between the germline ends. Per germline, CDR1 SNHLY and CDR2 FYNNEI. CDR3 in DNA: TGTGCCAGCAGCCGGGACTCAAACTACGAGCAGTACTTC. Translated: CASSRDSNYEQYF.

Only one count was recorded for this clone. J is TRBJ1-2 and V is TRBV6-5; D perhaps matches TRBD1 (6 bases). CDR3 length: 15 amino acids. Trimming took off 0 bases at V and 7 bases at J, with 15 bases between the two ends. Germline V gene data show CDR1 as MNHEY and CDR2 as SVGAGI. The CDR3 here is CASSYSPGTRVGYTF. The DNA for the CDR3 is TGTGCCAGCAGTTACTCTCCAGGGACACGAGTTGGCTACACCTTC.

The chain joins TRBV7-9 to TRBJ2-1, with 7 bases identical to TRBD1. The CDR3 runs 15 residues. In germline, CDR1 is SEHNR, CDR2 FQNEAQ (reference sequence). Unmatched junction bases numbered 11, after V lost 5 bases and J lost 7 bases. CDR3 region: CASSRWDRNRNEQFF. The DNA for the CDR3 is TGTGCCAGCAGCCGTTGGGACAGAAATAGGAATGAGCAGTTCTTC.

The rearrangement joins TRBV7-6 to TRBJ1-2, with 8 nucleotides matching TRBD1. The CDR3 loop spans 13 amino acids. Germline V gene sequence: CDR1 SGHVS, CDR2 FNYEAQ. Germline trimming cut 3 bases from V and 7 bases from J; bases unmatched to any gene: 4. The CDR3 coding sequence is TGTGCCAGCAGCTTGACAGGGGAGAGTGGCTACACCTTC. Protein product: CASSLTGESGYTF.

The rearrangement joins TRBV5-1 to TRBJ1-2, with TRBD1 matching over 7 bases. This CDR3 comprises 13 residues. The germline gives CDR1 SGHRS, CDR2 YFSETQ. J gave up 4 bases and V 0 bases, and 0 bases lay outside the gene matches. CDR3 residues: CASSLDRGYGYTF. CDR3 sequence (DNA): TGCGCCAGCAGCTTGGACAGGGGCTATGGCTACACCTTC.

The CDR3 here is CASSLWPGETQYF. CDR3 nucleotides: TGTGCCAGCAGCTTGTGGCCAGGAGAGACCCAGTACTTC. This chain joins TRBV5-4 and TRBJ2-5; D is unclear. The CDR3 is made up of 13 amino acids. V dropped 1 base and J dropped 4 bases, with 8 bases sitting between them. CDR1 and CDR2 from the germline V gene are SGHNT and YYREEE (reference sequence).

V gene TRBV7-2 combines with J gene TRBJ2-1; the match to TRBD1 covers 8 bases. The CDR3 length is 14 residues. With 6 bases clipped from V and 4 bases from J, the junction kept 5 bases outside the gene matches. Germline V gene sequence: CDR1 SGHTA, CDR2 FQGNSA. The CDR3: CASRPGGPYNEQFF. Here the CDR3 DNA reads TGTGCCAGCAGGCCAGGGGGCCCGTACAATGAGCAGTTCTTC. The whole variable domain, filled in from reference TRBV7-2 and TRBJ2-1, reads GAGVSQSPSNKVTEKGKDVELRCDPISGHTALYWYRQSLGQGLEFLIYFQGNSAPDKSGLPSDRFSAERTGGSVSTLTIQRTQQEDSAVYLCASRPGGPYNEQFFGPGTRLTVL.

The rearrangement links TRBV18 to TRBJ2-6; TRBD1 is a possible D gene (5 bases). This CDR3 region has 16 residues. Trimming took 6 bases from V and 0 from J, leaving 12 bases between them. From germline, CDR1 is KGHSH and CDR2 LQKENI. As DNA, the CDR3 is TGTGCCAGCTCGGTCCAGGGCGTCTCTGGGGCCAACGTCCTGACTTTC. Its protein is CASSVQGVSGANVLTF.

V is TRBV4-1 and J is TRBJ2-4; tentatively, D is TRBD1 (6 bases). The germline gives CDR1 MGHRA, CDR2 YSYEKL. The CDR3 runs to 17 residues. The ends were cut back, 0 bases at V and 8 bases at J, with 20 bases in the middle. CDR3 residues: CASSQDLVGAPGDIQYF. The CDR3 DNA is TGCGCCAGCAGCCAAGATCTAGTGGGGGCCCCGGGTGACATTCAGTACTTC.

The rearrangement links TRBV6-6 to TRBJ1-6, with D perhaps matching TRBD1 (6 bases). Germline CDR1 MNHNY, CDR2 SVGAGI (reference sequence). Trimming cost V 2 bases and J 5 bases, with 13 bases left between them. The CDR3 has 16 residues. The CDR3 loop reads CASSYGGQRDNSPLHF. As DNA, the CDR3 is TGTGCCAGCAGTTACGGGGGACAACGAGATAATTCACCCCTCCACTTT.

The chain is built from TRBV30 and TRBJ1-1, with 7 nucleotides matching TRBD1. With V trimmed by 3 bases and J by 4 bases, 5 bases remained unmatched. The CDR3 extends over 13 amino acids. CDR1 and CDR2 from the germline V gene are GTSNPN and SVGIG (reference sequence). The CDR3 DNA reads TGTGCCTGGAGGGGGGGACAGTTCACTGAAGCTTTCTTT. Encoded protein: CAWRGGQFTEAFF.

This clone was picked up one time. CDR3 residues: CASSPKTAANSPLHF. The CDR3, as DNA: TGTGCCAGCAGTCCGAAGACAGCTGCCAATTCACCCCTCCACTTT. V and J are TRBV27 and TRBJ1-6; D perhaps matches TRBD1 (5 bases). Deletions cut 5 bases from V and 7 bases from J, with 15 bases between. This CDR3 contains 15 residues. CDR1 MNHEY and CDR2 SMNVEV come from the germline V gene (reference sequence).

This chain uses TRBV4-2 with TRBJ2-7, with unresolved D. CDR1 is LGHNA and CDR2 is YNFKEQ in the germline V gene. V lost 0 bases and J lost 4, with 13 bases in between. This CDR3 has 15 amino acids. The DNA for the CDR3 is TGTGCCAGCAGCCAAGATCAAGATTTCAGTTACGAGCAGTACTTC. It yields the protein CASSQDQDFSYEQYF.